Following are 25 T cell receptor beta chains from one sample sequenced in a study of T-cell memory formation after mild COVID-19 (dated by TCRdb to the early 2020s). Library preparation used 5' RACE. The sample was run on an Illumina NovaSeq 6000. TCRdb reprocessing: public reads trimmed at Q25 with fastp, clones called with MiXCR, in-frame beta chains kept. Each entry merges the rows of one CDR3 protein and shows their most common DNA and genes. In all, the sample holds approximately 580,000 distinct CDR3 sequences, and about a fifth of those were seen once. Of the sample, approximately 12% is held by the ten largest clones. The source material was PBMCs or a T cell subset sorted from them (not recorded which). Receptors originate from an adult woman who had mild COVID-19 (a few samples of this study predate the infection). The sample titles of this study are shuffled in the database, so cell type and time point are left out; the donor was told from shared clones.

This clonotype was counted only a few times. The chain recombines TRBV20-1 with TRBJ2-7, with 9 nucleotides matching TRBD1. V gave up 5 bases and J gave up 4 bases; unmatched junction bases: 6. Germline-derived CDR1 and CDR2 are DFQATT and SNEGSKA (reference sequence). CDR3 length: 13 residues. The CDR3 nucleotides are TGCAGTGCTGGGGGGGACAGGGTTTACGAGCAGTACTTC. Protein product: CSAGGDRVYEQYF.

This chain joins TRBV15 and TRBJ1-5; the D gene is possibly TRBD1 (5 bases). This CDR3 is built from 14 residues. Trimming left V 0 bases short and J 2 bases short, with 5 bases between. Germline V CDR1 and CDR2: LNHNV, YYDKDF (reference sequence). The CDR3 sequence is CATSRDRGNQPQHF. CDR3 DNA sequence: TGTGCCACCAGCAGAGACAGGGGCAATCAGCCCCAGCATTTT.

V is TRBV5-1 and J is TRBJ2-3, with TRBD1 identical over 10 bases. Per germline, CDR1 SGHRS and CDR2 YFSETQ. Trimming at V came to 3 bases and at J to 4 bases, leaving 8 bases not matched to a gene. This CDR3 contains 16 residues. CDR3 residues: CASSSHLTGGADTQYF. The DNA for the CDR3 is TGCGCCAGCAGCTCACATTTGACAGGGGGCGCAGATACGCAGTATTTT.

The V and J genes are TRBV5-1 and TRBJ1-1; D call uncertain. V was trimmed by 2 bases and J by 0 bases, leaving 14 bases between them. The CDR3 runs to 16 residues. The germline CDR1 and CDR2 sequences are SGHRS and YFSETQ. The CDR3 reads CASSFDAVEMNTEAFF. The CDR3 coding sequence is TGCGCCAGCAGCTTTGATGCTGTGGAAATGAACACTGAAGCTTTCTTT.

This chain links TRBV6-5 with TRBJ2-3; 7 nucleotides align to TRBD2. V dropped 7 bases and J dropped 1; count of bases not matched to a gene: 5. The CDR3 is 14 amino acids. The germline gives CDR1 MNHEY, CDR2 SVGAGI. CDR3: CASTRGRGTDTQYF. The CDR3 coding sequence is TGTGCCAGCACACGTGGGAGGGGCACAGATACGCAGTATTTT.

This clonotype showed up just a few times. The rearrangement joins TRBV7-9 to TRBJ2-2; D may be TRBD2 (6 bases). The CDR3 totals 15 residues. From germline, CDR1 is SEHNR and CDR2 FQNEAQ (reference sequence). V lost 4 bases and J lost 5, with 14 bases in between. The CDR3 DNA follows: TGTGCCAGCAGCTCCGCGGGGCACCGGACCGGGGAGCTGTTTTTT. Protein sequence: CASSSAGHRTGELFF.

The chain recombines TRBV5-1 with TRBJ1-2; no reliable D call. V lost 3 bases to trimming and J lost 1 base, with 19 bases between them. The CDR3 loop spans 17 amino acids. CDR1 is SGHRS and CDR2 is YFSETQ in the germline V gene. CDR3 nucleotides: TGCGCCAGCAGCTCCGACCAGGAGGAAGGCTTTAACTATGGCTACACCTTC. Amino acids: CASSSDQEEGFNYGYTF.

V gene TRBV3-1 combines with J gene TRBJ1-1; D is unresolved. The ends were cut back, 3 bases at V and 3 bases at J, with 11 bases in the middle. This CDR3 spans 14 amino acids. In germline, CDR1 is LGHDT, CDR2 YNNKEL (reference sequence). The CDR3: CASSQGSGHTEAFF. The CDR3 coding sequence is TGTGCCAGCAGCCAGGGTAGTGGTCACACTGAAGCTTTCTTT. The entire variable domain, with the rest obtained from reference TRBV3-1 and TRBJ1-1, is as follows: DTAVSQTPKYLVTQMGNDKSIKCEQNLGHDTMYWYKQDSKKFLKIMFSYNNKELIINETVPNRFSPKSPDKAHLNLHINSLELGDSAVYFCASSQGSGHTEAFFGQGTRLTVV.

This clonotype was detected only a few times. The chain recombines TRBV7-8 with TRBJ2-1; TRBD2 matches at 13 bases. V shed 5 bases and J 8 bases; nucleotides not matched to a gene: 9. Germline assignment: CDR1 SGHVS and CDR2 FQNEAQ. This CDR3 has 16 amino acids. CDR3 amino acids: CASSPRTSGSFDEQFF. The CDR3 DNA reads TGTGCCAGCAGCCCGAGGACTAGCGGGAGTTTCGATGAGCAGTTCTTC.

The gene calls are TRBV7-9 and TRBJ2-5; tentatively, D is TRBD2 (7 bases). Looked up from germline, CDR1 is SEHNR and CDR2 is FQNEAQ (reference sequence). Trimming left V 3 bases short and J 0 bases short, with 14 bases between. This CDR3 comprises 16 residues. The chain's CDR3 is CASSFPAGTNQETQYF. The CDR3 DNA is TGTGCCAGCAGCTTCCCAGCGGGGACAAACCAAGAGACCCAGTACTTC.

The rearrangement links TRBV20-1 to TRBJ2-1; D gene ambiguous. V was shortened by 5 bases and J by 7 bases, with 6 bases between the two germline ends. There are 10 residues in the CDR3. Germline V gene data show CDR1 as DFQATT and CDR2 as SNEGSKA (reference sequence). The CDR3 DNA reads TGCAGTGCTCACGGGAATGAGCAGTTCTTC. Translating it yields CSAHGNEQFF.

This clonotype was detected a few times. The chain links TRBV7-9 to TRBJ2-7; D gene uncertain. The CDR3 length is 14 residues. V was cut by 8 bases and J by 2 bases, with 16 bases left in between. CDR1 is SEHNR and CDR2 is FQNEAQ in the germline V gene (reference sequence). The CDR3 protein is CASLSSGRTYEQYF. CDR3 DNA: TGTGCCAGCCTCTCCTCTGGGCGGACCTACGAGCAGTACTTC.

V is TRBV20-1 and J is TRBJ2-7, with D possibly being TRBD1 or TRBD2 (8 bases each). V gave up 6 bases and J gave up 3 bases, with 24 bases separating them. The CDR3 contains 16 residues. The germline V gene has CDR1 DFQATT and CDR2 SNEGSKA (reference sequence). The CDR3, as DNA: TGCAGTGCGGTACAAATAGCGGGACAGGCACACTACGAGCAGTACTTC. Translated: CSAVQIAGQAHYEQYF.

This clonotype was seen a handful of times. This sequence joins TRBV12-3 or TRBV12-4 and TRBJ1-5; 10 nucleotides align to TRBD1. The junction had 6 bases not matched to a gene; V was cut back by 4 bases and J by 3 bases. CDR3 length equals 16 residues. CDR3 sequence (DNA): TGTGCCAGCAGTTCTCCCGGGACAGGGGTCAATCAGCCCCAGCATTTT. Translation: CASSSPGTGVNQPQHF.

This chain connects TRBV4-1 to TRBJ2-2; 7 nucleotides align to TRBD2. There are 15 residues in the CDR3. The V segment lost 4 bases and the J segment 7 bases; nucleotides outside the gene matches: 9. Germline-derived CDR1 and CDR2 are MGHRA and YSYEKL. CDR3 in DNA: TGCGCCAGCAGCCCAGGACTAGTCGACTGCGGGGAGCTGTTTTTT. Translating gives CASSPGLVDCGELFF.

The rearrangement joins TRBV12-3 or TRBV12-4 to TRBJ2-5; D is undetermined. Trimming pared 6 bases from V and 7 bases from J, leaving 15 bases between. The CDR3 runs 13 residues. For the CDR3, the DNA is TGTGCCAGCAGCAAGATGGACCCGGTGACCCAGTACTTC. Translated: CASSKMDPVTQYF.

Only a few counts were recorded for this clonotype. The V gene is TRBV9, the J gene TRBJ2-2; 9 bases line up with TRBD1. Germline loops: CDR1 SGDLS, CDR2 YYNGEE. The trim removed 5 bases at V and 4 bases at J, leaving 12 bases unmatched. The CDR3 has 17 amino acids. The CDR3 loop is CASSARGQGAATGELFF. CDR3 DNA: TGTGCCAGCAGTGCCAGGGGACAGGGAGCGGCCACCGGGGAGCTGTTTTTT.

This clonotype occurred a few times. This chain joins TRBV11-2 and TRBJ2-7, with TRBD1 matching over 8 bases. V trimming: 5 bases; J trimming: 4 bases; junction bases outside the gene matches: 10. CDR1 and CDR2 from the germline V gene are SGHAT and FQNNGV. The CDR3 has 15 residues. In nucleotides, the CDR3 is TGTGCCAGCAGCCAGGGGGCTAGCGTTGTATACGAGCAGTACTTC. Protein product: CASSQGASVVYEQYF.

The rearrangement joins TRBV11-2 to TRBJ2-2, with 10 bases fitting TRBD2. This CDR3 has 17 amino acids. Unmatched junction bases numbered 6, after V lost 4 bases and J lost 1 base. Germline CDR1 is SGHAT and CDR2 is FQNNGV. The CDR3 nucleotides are TGTGCCAGCAGCTCCGGAGGACTAGCGGTGAACACCGGGGAGCTGTTTTTT. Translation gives CASSSGGLAVNTGELFF. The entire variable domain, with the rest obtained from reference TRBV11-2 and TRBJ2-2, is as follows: EAGVAQSPRYKIIEKRQSVAFWCNPISGHATLYWYQQILGQGPKLLIQFQNNGVVDDSQLPKDRFSAERLKGVDSTLKIQPAKLEDSAVYLCASSSGGLAVNTGELFFGEGSRLTVL.

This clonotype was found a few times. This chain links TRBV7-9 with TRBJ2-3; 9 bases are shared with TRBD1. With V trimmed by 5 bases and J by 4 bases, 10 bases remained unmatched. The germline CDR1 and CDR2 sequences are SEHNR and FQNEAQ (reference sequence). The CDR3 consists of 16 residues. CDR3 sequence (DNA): TGTGCCAGCAGCGTCACGGGACAGGGATTCGCAGATACGCAGTATTTT. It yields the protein CASSVTGQGFADTQYF.

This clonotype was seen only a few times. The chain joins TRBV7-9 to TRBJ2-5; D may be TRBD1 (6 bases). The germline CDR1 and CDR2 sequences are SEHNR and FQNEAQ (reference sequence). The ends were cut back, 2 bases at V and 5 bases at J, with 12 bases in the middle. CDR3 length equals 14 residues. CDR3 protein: CASSLPTGWETQYF. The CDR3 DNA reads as TGTGCCAGCAGCTTACCTACAGGGTGGGAGACCCAGTACTTC.

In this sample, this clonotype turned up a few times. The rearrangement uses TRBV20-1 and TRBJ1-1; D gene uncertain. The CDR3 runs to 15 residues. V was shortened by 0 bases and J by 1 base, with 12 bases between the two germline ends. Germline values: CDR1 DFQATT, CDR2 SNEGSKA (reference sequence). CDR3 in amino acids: CSARDPPAQNTEAFF. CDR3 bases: TGCAGTGCTAGAGATCCCCCAGCCCAGAACACTGAAGCTTTCTTT.

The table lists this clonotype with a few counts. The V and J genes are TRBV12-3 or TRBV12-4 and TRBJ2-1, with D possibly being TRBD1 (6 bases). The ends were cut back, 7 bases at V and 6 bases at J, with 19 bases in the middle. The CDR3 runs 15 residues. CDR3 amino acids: CASTPVTGLGNEQFF. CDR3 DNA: TGTGCCAGCACCCCTGTGACAGGATTGGGCAATGAGCAGTTCTTC.

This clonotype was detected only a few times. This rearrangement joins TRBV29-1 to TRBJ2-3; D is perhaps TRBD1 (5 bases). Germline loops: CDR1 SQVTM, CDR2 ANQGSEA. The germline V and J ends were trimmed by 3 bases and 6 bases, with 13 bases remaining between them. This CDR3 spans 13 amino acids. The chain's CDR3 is CSVEVLGADTQYF. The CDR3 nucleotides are TGCAGCGTTGAGGTGCTAGGGGCCGATACGCAGTATTTT.

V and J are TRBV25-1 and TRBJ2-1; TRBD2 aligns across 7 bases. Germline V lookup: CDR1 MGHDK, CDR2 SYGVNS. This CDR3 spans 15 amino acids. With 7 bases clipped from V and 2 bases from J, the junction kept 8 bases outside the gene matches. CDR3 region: CASTQSGVAYNEQFF. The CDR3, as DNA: TGTGCCAGCACCCAGAGCGGGGTAGCCTACAATGAGCAGTTCTTC.